The 5 T cell receptor beta chains below were found in one sample sequenced in a study of blood T cell repertoires in COVID-19 (dated by TCRdb to 2020 to 2021). The library relied on the immunoSEQ multiplex PCR assay. TCRdb carries this immuneACCESS record with in-frame sequences only. Its versions omit some clonotypes, under half of them owing to an unresolved V gene in the studies checked, with the rest unexplained. The sample contains some 340,000 clones, 90% of them found a single time. The top ten hold about 4% of the sample. Source material: PBMCs or T cells enriched from blood (not recorded which). All receptors derive from a woman younger than 45 who had been exposed to COVID-19.

The chain has TRBV10-3 and TRBJ1-1; D is undetermined. The CDR3 contains 13 residues. Germline lookup yields CDR1 ENHRY and CDR2 SYGVKD. V was trimmed by 7 bases and J by 2 bases, leaving 11 bases between them. The CDR3: CAINFQENTEAFF. CDR3 in DNA: TGTGCCATCAACTTCCAGGAAAACACTGAAGCTTTCTTT.

The rearrangement uses TRBV2 and TRBJ1-2, with D perhaps TRBD1 (5 bases). Trimming pared 7 bases from V and 7 bases from J, leaving 13 bases between. Germline V gene sequence: CDR1 SNHLY, CDR2 FYNNEI. The CDR3 is 12 residues long. CDR3 region: CASIVDRGGYTF. Here the CDR3 DNA reads TGTGCCAGCATTGTTGATAGGGGTGGCTACACCTTC.

The chain joins TRBV7-2 to TRBJ1-1; D may be TRBD1 (6 bases). Deletions cut 2 bases from V and 4 bases from J, with 11 bases between. Germline loops: CDR1 SGHTA, CDR2 FQGNSA. The CDR3 loop spans 14 amino acids. CDR3 loop: CASSLYRAGTEAFF. The CDR3 coding sequence is TGTGCCAGCAGCTTATACAGGGCTGGCACTGAAGCTTTCTTT.

The chain combines TRBV4-3 with TRBJ2-3; D is possibly TRBD2 (6 bases). V was trimmed by 0 bases and J by 3 bases, leaving 25 bases between them. Germline CDR1 and CDR2: LGHNA and YSLEER. The CDR3 covers 20 residues. CDR3 sequence (DNA): TGCGCCAGCAGCCAAGATATAAATTTCGGGAATGCGGGGAGGACAGATACGCAGTATTTT. Translated, it gives CASSQDINFGNAGRTDTQYF.

The chain recombines TRBV30 with TRBJ2-3; weak D call: TRBD1 (6 bases). The germline gives CDR1 GTSNPN, CDR2 SVGIG (reference sequence). The V gene lost 5 bases and the J gene lost 5 bases, with 11 bases spanning the gap. This CDR3 region has 12 residues. As DNA, the CDR3 is TGTGCCTGGGGACAGTGGCGAGATACGCAGTATTTT. It translates to CAWGQWRDTQYF.